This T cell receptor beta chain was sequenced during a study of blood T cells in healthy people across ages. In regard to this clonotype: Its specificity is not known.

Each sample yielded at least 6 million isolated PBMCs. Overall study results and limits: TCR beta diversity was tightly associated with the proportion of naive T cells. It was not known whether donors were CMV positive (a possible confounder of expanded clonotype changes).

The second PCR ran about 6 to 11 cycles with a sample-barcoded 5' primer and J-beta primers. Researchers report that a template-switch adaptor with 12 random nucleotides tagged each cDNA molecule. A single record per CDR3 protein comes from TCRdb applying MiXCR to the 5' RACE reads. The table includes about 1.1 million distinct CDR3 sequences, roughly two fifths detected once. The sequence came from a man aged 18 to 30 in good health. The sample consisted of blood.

DNA for the CDR3: TGCAGTGCTAGACCCTACAGGACTAGCGGGGGGGAACCTCAAGAGACCCAGTACTTC. This codes for CSARPYRTSGGEPQETQYF. The chain is built from TRBV20-1 and TRBJ2-5; TRBD2 aligns across 15 bases. The CDR3 loop spans 19 amino acids. Trimming cost V 2 bases and J 2 bases; bases outside gene matches: 12. The germline V gene encodes CDR1 DFQATT and CDR2 SNEGSKA (reference sequence).